This T cell receptor (beta chain) came from a study of blood T cell repertoires in COVID-19. Turning to the study itself: The United States, Italy and Spain supplied acute and convalescent COVID-19 samples. From T cells, B-cell-depleted T cells, or PBMCs came the material, which was cDNA or gDNA.

This CDR3 region has 16 residues. V shed 0 bases and J 5 bases; nucleotides not matched to a gene: 8. Germline values: CDR1 LNHNV, CDR2 YYDKDF (reference sequence). Source study methods: Estimation of nucleated cell counts relied on the amplification of reference gene primers. TCRdb's copy holds only in-frame clones and misses some; the assay was immunoSEQ multiplex PCR. That table supplies the V and J calls and clone size; D and trimming were determined from the DNA. The sample holds 250,000 to 350,000 clones; 86% are singletons and the top ten take about 3%. The receptor comes from a woman in her twenties or thirties with active or convalescent COVID-19. The chain uses TRBV15 and TRBJ1-1; 8 bases line up with TRBD1. The source material was peripheral blood. The DNA for the CDR3 is TGTGCCACCAGCAGAGATCCCCGGACAGGGCAAACTGAAGCTTTCTTT. It is translated as CATSRDPRTGQTEAFF.